Below are 6 T cell receptor beta chains sequenced from a single sample in a study of T-cell reconstitution after alpha-beta-depleted transplantation in children. Unique molecular identifiers were incorporated when the TCRbeta library was constructed. A single record per CDR3 protein comes from TCRdb applying MiXCR to the PCR reads. There are about 400,000 distinct CDR3 sequences in the sample; about a fifth occur only once, and less than 4.5% lies in the top ten. Material: PBMCs from the stem cell graft donor, obtained from the stem cell graft. The receptors originated from a human donor who donated a stem cell graft to a child with acute myeloid leukemia.

This clonotype showed up just a few times. This rearrangement joins TRBV29-1 to TRBJ2-3; D is perhaps TRBD1 (6 bases). Trimming cost V 7 bases and J 1 base, with 15 bases left between them. Germline V gene sequence: CDR1 SQVTM, CDR2 ANQGSEA. This CDR3 contains 14 residues. CDR3 coding DNA: TGCAGCGCCTGGTCAGGGGCCGGCACAGATACGCAGTATTTT. As protein: CSAWSGAGTDTQYF.

This clonotype showed up many times. J is TRBJ2-7 and V is TRBV10-3; D possibly corresponds to TRBD1 (6 bases). The V end lost 10 bases, the J end lost 3 bases, and 22 bases lay between the germline ends. CDR3 length: 15 amino acids. Per the germline V gene, CDR1 is ENHRY and CDR2 is SYGVKD. The CDR3 here is CATQDPGQTFYEQYF. Here the CDR3 DNA reads TGTGCCACCCAAGACCCTGGACAGACCTTCTACGAGCAGTACTTC.

The V and J genes are TRBV4-3 and TRBJ2-1, with D unresolved. Trimming stripped 0 bases from V and 8 bases from J, with 8 bases between. The CDR3 is 13 residues long. Germline CDR1 is LGHNA and CDR2 is YSLEER. Written as DNA, the CDR3 is TGCGCCAGCAGCCAAGATTTCCCCGATGAGCAGTTCTTC. It is translated as CASSQDFPDEQFF.

V and J are TRBV12-5 and TRBJ1-4; TRBD1 aligns across 8 bases. Germline V gene data show CDR1 as LGHNT and CDR2 as FRNRAP. The CDR3 has 14 amino acids. J gave up 8 bases and V 7 bases, and 9 bases lay outside the gene matches. This CDR3 reads CASALPGQAEKLFF. Here the CDR3 DNA reads TGTGCTAGTGCCCTACCGGGACAGGCCGAAAAACTGTTTTTT.

This clonotype was observed at least ten times. The rearrangement joins TRBV7-3 to TRBJ2-5; unclear D gene. Germline V gene sequence: CDR1 SGHTA, CDR2 FQGTGA. Trimming left V 1 base short and J 3 bases short, with 6 bases between. The CDR3 runs to 13 residues. CDR3 sequence (DNA): TGTGCCAGCAGCTTAAGTTGGAAAGAGACCCAGTACTTC. Translated: CASSLSWKETQYF.

This clonotype was seen at least ten times. The chain recombines TRBV10-3 with TRBJ2-6; D remains unclear. The CDR3 sequence is 12 residues long. The germline gives CDR1 ENHRY, CDR2 SYGVKD. V lost 4 bases, J lost 2 bases, and 0 bases lay in between. The CDR3 sequence: CAISAGANVLTF. The CDR3 nucleotides are TGTGCCATCAGTGCTGGGGCCAACGTCCTGACTTTC.